The clone carrying this T cell receptor (beta chain) was found once. Its antigen remains unknown. The tissue used was unsorted bulk material of about 19-33 mg. RNA and DNA were co-extracted from it with the AllPrep DNA/RNA mini kit. Resection treated the patients' primary liver carcinoma. Uniformly, tumor samples exhibited a viable tumor cell fraction exceeding 90%. The CDR3 sequence is 15 residues long. The germline V gene has CDR1 SEHNR and CDR2 FQNEAQ (reference sequence). V lost 5 bases and J 4 bases, leaving 17 bases between the germline ends. The source of the sample is a study of tumor-infiltrating lymphocytes in primary liver carcinoma. Notes on the study in general: Among top clones, only about 7-24% appeared in all five tumor regions. Tumor samples exhibited a significantly greater top-250-clone fraction than blood samples (p = 0.039).

The authors made TCR beta cDNA from roughly 480 ng total RNA with a constant-region primer. Library construction for TCR beta comprised three nested multiplex PCR rounds performed with slightly modified ARM-PCR. Two initial PCR rounds of approximately 10 cycles each paired TRBV1-TRBV30 forward primers with a C-beta reverse primer. TCRdb called the multiplex PCR reads again in MiXCR, with one record for every CDR3 protein. The sample records approximately 99,000 distinct CDR3 sequences, around 63% being singletons. The sample comprised liver tumor tissue from sampling region 5. The subset: tumor region T5, tumor centre. The clonotype was recovered from an older woman with primary liver carcinoma and hepatitis B virus infection. The V and J genes are TRBV7-9 and TRBJ2-5, with TRBD1 as a possible D gene (5 bases). The CDR3 spells CASSARAGNAETQYF. The CDR3 bases are TGTGCCAGCAGCGCTCGGGCAGGGAACGCAGAGACCCAGTACTTC.